Sequencing of this T cell receptor (beta chain) was carried out in a study of shared clonotypes between healthy human individuals. Findings and caveats of the study: The study's rarefaction showed incomplete sorted-subset sequencing despite large depth.

Naivety among CD8 cells was defined by CD45RO negativity and positive CCR7 selection, thereby excluding terminally differentiated effector memory CD45RA+ cells. Regarding this clone: Its cognate antigen is unknown.

The CDR3 extends over 13 amino acids. Germline V gene data show CDR1 as MNHEY and CDR2 as SMNVEV (reference sequence). Trimming pared 6 bases from V and 5 bases from J, leaving 13 bases between. Sequenced by immunoSEQ multiplex PCR; TCRdb stores in-frame clones only, minus some. Of approximately 2,000,000 clones in the sample, around 95% were seen once. What was sequenced was naive CD8+ T cells from PBMCs. This rearrangement joins TRBV27 to TRBJ2-5; D possibly corresponds to TRBD2 (5 bases). The receptor was isolated from a young man in good health. Some clones in this sample may be carry-over from other donors' samples. CDR3 residues: CASRKRGLETQYF. Here the CDR3 DNA reads TGTGCCAGCAGGAAAAGAGGGTTGGAGACCCAGTACTTC.